The following is a TCR beta chain sequence with its context. Its matching antigen is unknown. The sample is drawn from a study of OX40 agonist ivuxolimab in advanced cancers. The CDR3 is 15 amino acids. Germline lookup yields CDR1 SGHRS and CDR2 YFSETQ. V dropped 3 bases and J dropped 0 bases, with 9 bases sitting between them. Study-wide points: CD4+ and CD8+ blood T cells expanded clonally by week 6 at 0.1 to 3.0 mg/kg.

Sequencing was performed with immunoSEQ multiplex PCR; in TCRdb, only in-frame clones are kept and a portion is missing. Of roughly 32,000 clones detected, roughly 84% appear once; the ten largest clones hold roughly a fifth. This clonotype originated in an adult with an advanced solid tumor such as melanoma, head and neck, liver or kidney cancer. The J gene is TRBJ1-4, the V gene TRBV5-1, with D uncertain. Sequences were derived from CD4+ or CD8+ T cells sorted from blood, sampled in a trial of the OX40 agonist ivuxolimab. The DNA for the CDR3 is TGCGCCAGCAGCTCATGGGGAGCAACTAATGAAAAACTGTTTTTT. This translates into CASSSWGATNEKLFF.